These 31 T cell receptor beta chains originate from one sample sequenced in a study of glioma-infiltrating T cells. TCR alpha and beta CDR3 regions were amplified from RNA using iRepertoire nested multiplex PCR. TCRdb passed the multiplex PCR reads through MiXCR, listing each CDR3 protein once. The sample has approximately 120,000 distinct CDR3 sequences; roughly 25% are singletons. Sequencing was done on a sample of glioma tissue, nonneoplastic brain tissue, or PBMCs (not recorded which). The receptors derive from a human donor with low-grade glioma or glioblastoma, undergoing nonglioma brain surgery, or in good health (not recorded which).

As regards this clonotype: This may come from a read error, since a much larger clone is one base off. The CDR3 coding sequence is TGTGCCAGCAGTGAATTCGTCAGGGTAATGACTGAAGCTTTCTTT. This codes for CASSEFVRVMTEAFF. The genes are TRBV25-1 and TRBJ1-1, with D possibly being TRBD1 (5 bases). The CDR3 is 15 residues long. Trimming pared 1 base from V and 5 bases from J, leaving 14 bases between. The germline V gene has CDR1 MGHDK and CDR2 SYGVNS.

Ten or more counts support this clonotype. The chain couples TRBV7-2 to TRBJ1-2; no definite D call. Germline V gives CDR1 SGHTA, CDR2 FQGNSA. This CDR3 comprises 13 residues. V lost 7 bases, J lost 4 bases, and 13 bases lay in between. DNA for the CDR3: TGTGCCAGCACCATCGACGCCTTCTATGGCTACACCTTC. This encodes CASTIDAFYGYTF.

For the CDR3, the DNA is TGTGCCAGCGGACGGGAGAATCAGCCCCAGCATTTT. Amino acid sequence: CASGRENQPQHF. The chain carries TRBV9 and TRBJ1-5; D gene uncertain. This CDR3 is 12 amino acids long. CDR1 SGDLS and CDR2 YYNGEE come from the germline V gene. The V and J ends lost 7 bases and 4 bases respectively, with 9 bases between them.

This clonotype was recorded at least ten times. The V and J genes are TRBV27 and TRBJ2-5, with TRBD2 as a possible D gene (5 bases). The CDR3 totals 11 residues. V dropped 6 bases and J dropped 10 bases, with 12 bases sitting between them. CDR1 is MNHEY, CDR2 SMNVEV, per germline (reference sequence). This chain's CDR3 is CASSRGSFQYF. The CDR3 nucleotides are TGTGCCAGCAGCAGAGGGTCTTTCCAGTACTTC.

The table lists this clonotype with many counts. This chain uses TRBV6-1 with TRBJ1-5, with 9 positions matching TRBD1. The CDR3 is 15 amino acids. V shed 2 bases, J shed 5 bases, and the junction held 4 bases outside the gene matches. Germline assignment: CDR1 MNHNS and CDR2 SASEGT. The CDR3, as DNA: TGTGCCAGCAGTGAATCCGGGACAGGGTATCAGCCCCAGCATTTT. Translating it yields CASSESGTGYQPQHF.

This clonotype was counted many times. The chain uses TRBV27 and TRBJ2-2; 7 bases match TRBD2. The V segment lost 5 bases and the J segment 6 bases; nucleotides outside the gene matches: 6. Germline-derived CDR1 and CDR2 are MNHEY and SMNVEV (reference sequence). The CDR3 runs 14 residues. CDR3 nucleotide sequence: TGTGCCAGCAGTAGTGGGAGGGCCGCCGGGGAGCTGTTTTTT. Translating it yields CASSSGRAAGELFF.

At least ten counts were recorded for this clonotype. The rearrangement joins TRBV6-1 to TRBJ2-2, with a possible D match to TRBD2 (6 bases). The CDR3 extends over 17 amino acids. The V gene lost 4 bases and the J gene lost 7 bases, with 22 bases spanning the gap. CDR1 and CDR2 (germline): MNHNS, SASEGT. The DNA of the CDR3 is TGTGCCAGCAGTGGAGAACCTAGCGTCAAAATGGGCGGGGAGCTGTTTTTT. The encoded protein is CASSGEPSVKMGGELFF.

The sample holds many counts of this clonotype. The genes are TRBV7-2 and TRBJ2-7; maybe TRBD1 (5 bases). Per germline, CDR1 SGHTA and CDR2 FQGNSA. This CDR3 has 14 amino acids. V was pared by 8 bases and J by 1 base, with 15 bases between. CDR3 amino acids: CASLMQGTSYEQYF. CDR3 DNA sequence: TGTGCCAGCTTGATGCAGGGTACTTCCTACGAGCAGTACTTC.

Points on this clonotype: Germline and junction disagree at one end, which may indicate a read error. The chain joins TRBV4-1 to TRBJ2-7; D perhaps matches TRBD2 (7 bases). This CDR3 region has 14 residues. The V gene's germline CDR1 is MGHRA and CDR2 YSYEKL. CDR3 sequence (DNA): TGCGCCAGCAGCCAAGATTGGGGGGGGCCTAGCTCCCACTTC. Its translation: CASSQDWGGPSSHF.

Details on this clonotype: A clone one base away is much larger, so this may be a read error. V and J are TRBV10-3 and TRBJ2-3, with D possibly TRBD2 on 5 matching bases. This CDR3 contains 12 residues. Germline V gene data show CDR1 as ENHRY and CDR2 as SYGVKD. CDR3 amino acids: CAFSESGNTQYF. The CDR3, as DNA: TGTGCCTTCAGTGAGTCGGGAAATACGCAGTATTTT.

This clonotype has a handful of counts. The chain links TRBV7-9 to TRBJ1-2; 7 bases are shared with TRBD1. V lost 4 bases and J lost 6; bases outside the gene matches: 5. The CDR3 extends over 13 amino acids. The germline V gene encodes CDR1 SEHNR and CDR2 FQNEAQ (reference sequence). The CDR3 bases are TGTGCCAGCAGCTCAAATCAGGGGGATGGCTACACCTTC. Its protein is CASSSNQGDGYTF.

This clonotype was picked up many times. The CDR3 reads CASSFPQGSTDTQYF. Here the CDR3 DNA reads TGTGCCAGCAGCTTTCCCCAGGGCTCCACAGATACGCAGTATTTT. The gene calls are TRBV7-9 and TRBJ2-3; D is perhaps TRBD1 (5 bases). Trimming removed 3 bases from V and 2 bases from J, with 12 bases in between. The germline gives CDR1 SEHNR, CDR2 FQNEAQ (reference sequence). CDR3 length: 15 residues.

This clonotype has just one count. A read error may explain this, as a much larger clone is one base away. The rearrangement uses TRBV11-1 and TRBJ2-7; D perhaps matches TRBD1 (5 bases). Trimming removed 5 bases at V and 8 bases at J, with 19 bases between. CDR3 length equals 14 residues. CDR1 is SGHAT and CDR2 is FQDESV in the germline V gene (reference sequence). CDR3 nucleotides: TGTGCCAGCAGCGTATCGGCAGGGCCCCACAAGCAGTACTTC. Translation gives CASSVSAGPHKQYF. Full variable domain (outside the CDR3, taken from reference TRBV11-1 and TRBJ2-7): EAEVAQSPRYKITEKSQAVAFWCDPISGHATLYWYRQILGQGPELLVQFQDESVVDDSQLPKDRFSAERLKGVDSTLKIQPAELGDSAMYLCASSVSAGPHKQYFGPGTRLTVT.

The sample holds many counts of this clonotype. This chain connects TRBV10-3 to TRBJ1-1; perhaps TRBD1 as D (5 bases). The CDR3 runs to 15 residues. Germline V CDR1 and CDR2: ENHRY, SYGVKD. The germline V and J ends were trimmed by 3 bases and 2 bases, with 13 bases remaining between them. The CDR3 loop reads CAISDREGLNTEAFF. CDR3 in DNA: TGTGCCATCAGTGATAGGGAGGGGCTTAACACTGAAGCTTTCTTT.

This clonotype has a count of ten or more. The J gene is TRBJ2-4, the V gene TRBV12-3 or TRBV12-4, with 9 bases identical to TRBD2. J gave up 8 bases and V 5 bases, and 13 bases lay outside the gene matches. The length of the CDR3 is 16 residues. The CDR3: CASSRGLAENRDIQYF. CDR3 DNA: TGTGCCAGCAGTAGGGGACTAGCTGAAAATCGGGACATTCAGTACTTC.

In regard to this clonotype: Since no conserved phenylalanine or tryptophan closes the CDR3, a read error is the likely cause. The gene calls are TRBV6-6 and TRBJ1-2, with TRBD1 identical over 7 bases. The length of the CDR3 is 16 residues. V lost 8 bases and J lost 2; bases outside the gene matches: 14. Germline-derived CDR1 and CDR2 are MNHNY and SVGAGI (reference sequence). The CDR3, as DNA: TGTGCCAGCGGCGAACCCCCCGGGACAGCAAACTATGGCTACACCTTA. Translation gives CASGEPPGTANYGYTL.

This chain uses TRBV7-8 with TRBJ2-7; D may be TRBD2 (6 bases). The germline V gene encodes CDR1 SGHVS and CDR2 FQNEAQ. The CDR3 is 17 amino acids. The V gene lost 2 bases and the J gene lost 6 bases, with 23 bases spanning the gap. The CDR3, as DNA: TGTGCCAGCAGCTTACTTTTCACGCCGGGAGTTATCAGCGAGCAGTACTTC. This encodes CASSLLFTPGVISEQYF.

At least ten counts were recorded for this clonotype. The V gene is TRBV14, the J gene TRBJ1-1; D is uncertain. This CDR3 is 13 amino acids long. The germline CDR1 and CDR2 sequences are SGHDN and FVKESK. The germline V and J ends were trimmed by 6 bases and 2 bases, with 10 bases remaining between them. The CDR3 region is CASSRRPNTEAFF. The CDR3 bases are TGTGCCAGCAGTCGTCGTCCCAACACTGAAGCTTTCTTT.

The chain joins TRBV2 to TRBJ2-6, with D possibly matching TRBD1 (7 bases). CDR1 is SNHLY and CDR2 is FYNNEI in the germline V gene. The CDR3 spans 17 residues. V was shortened by 4 bases and J by 4 bases, with 17 bases between the two germline ends. The CDR3 DNA follows: TGTGCCAGCAGTGGTCAGGGGGGCGCGGGAGGGGCCAACGTCCTGACTTTC. Translated, it gives CASSGQGGAGGANVLTF. Full variable domain (rest looked up from reference TRBV2 and TRBJ2-6): EPEVTQTPSHQVTQMGQEVILRCVPISNHLYFYWYRQILGQKVEFLVSFYNNEISEKSEIFDDQFSVERPDGSNFTLKIRSTKLEDSAMYFCASSGQGGAGGANVLTFGAGSRLTVL.

This clonotype showed up just a few times. V usage is TRBV12-3 or TRBV12-4 and J usage is TRBJ1-1; D is undetermined. The V end was cut by 5 bases, the J end by 10 bases, with 14 bases between. CDR3 length: 12 amino acids. CDR3: CASSPLLLGAFF. The CDR3 bases are TGTGCCAGCAGTCCACTGTTACTGGGAGCTTTCTTT.

This clonotype was detected ten times or more. The chain links TRBV7-9 to TRBJ2-7; possible D gene TRBD1, 5 bases. With 1 base removed from V and 7 bases from J, the gap between germline ends came to 11 bases. In germline, CDR1 is SEHNR, CDR2 FQNEAQ (reference sequence). The CDR3 runs to 13 residues. The DNA of the CDR3 is TGTGCCAGCAGCTTAGATCAGGGTCGAGAGCAGTACTTC. Translating gives CASSLDQGREQYF.

There are many counts of this clonotype. The chain combines TRBV6-1 with TRBJ2-7; possible D gene TRBD2, 5 bases. CDR1 is MNHNS and CDR2 is SASEGT in the germline V gene. This CDR3 is built from 15 residues. V was clipped by 6 bases and J by 2 bases, with 17 bases between them. CDR3 DNA sequence: TGTGCCAGCAGGGATAGTTGGTGGACTCCCTACGAGCAGTACTTC. This gives the protein CASRDSWWTPYEQYF.

In its sample, this clonotype was seen many times. The chain combines TRBV6-1 with TRBJ2-1; TRBD2 agrees at 9 bases. The CDR3 sequence is 15 residues long. V shed 8 bases and J 2 bases; nucleotides not matched to a gene: 7. In germline, CDR1 is MNHNS, CDR2 SASEGT. The CDR3 DNA follows: TGTGCCAGCTCAGAAGCGGGAGGCCCCTACAATGAGCAGTTCTTC. This encodes CASSEAGGPYNEQFF.

This clonotype has a handful of counts. This may come from a read error, since a much larger clone is one base off. The chain couples TRBV28 to TRBJ1-1; D is unclear. The CDR3 length is 13 residues. The germline V gene encodes CDR1 MDHEN and CDR2 SYDVKM. In DNA form, the CDR3 reads TGTGTCAGCATAAGGACGAGGAACACTGAAGCTTTCTTT. The encoded protein is CVSIRTRNTEAFF.

V is TRBV6-1 and J is TRBJ2-1, with 11 bases identical to TRBD2. Looked up from germline, CDR1 is MNHNS and CDR2 is SASEGT. The V gene end was trimmed by 11 bases and the J gene end by 5 bases; junction bases not matched to a gene: 8. This CDR3 is 14 amino acids long. The CDR3 DNA reads as TGTGCCGCGTCCGGGACTAGCGGTAACAATGAGCAGTTCTTC. The encoded protein is CAASGTSGNNEQFF.

Points on this clonotype: With a much larger clone just one base away, this may be a read error. V usage is TRBV7-2 and J usage is TRBJ2-1; 9 nucleotides align to TRBD2. CDR3 size: 18 residues. Germline CDR1 reads SGHTA; CDR2 reads FQGNSA. The CDR3 spells CASSLPYFSGSRFNEQSF. In DNA, the CDR3 is TGTGCCAGCAGCTTGCCCTACTTTAGCGGGAGTCGCTTCAATGAGCAGTCCTTC.

The sample holds many counts of this clonotype. This rearrangement joins TRBV7-6 to TRBJ2-2; 11 bases align to TRBD1. Germline CDR1 and CDR2: SGHVS and FNYEAQ. The length of the CDR3 is 15 residues. Germline trimming cut 5 bases from V and 5 bases from J; bases unmatched to any gene: 4. As DNA, the CDR3 is TGTGCCAGCAGCAGAGGGACAGGGGGAACCGGGGAGCTGTTTTTT. It specifies CASSRGTGGTGELFF. The entire variable domain, with the rest obtained from reference TRBV7-6 and TRBJ2-2, is as follows: GAGVSQSPRYKVTKRGQDVALRCDPISGHVSLYWYRQALGQGPEFLTYFNYEAQQDKSGLPNDRFSAERPEGSISTLTIQRTEQRDSAMYRCASSRGTGGTGELFFGEGSRLTVL.

Ten or more counts support this clonotype. This rearrangement joins TRBV29-1 to TRBJ1-1, with 7 positions matching TRBD1. The CDR3 runs 13 residues. The germline V gene encodes CDR1 SQVTM and CDR2 ANQGSEA. V shed 7 bases and J 4 bases; nucleotides not matched to a gene: 9. The CDR3 nucleotides read TGCAGCGGTTTGGGCCAGGGGGGCACTGAAGCTTTCTTT. It codes for CSGLGQGGTEAFF.

The V and J genes are TRBV6-2 or TRBV6-3 and TRBJ1-1; no firm D call. This CDR3 contains 15 residues. V was shortened by 2 bases and J by 8 bases, with 18 bases between the two germline ends. Germline-derived CDR1 and CDR2 are MNHEY and SVGEGT. The CDR3 sequence: CASSYGRTRNSEAFF. For the CDR3, the DNA is TGTGCCAGCAGTTACGGGCGGACTCGGAATTCCGAAGCTTTCTTT.

The chain combines TRBV9 with TRBJ2-7; 10 bases match TRBD2. CDR1 is SGDLS, CDR2 YYNGEE, per germline. The junction had 6 bases not matched to a gene; V was cut back by 0 bases and J by 3 bases. The CDR3 has 16 amino acids. CDR3 loop: CASSVGGTSGDYEQYF. CDR3 DNA: TGTGCCAGCAGCGTAGGTGGTACTAGCGGGGACTACGAGCAGTACTTC.

This clonotype came up many times. The genes are TRBV18 and TRBJ2-5; D is possibly TRBD1 (5 bases). The CDR3 totals 14 residues. Germline values: CDR1 KGHSH, CDR2 LQKENI. Between the trimmed V and J ends, which lost 3 bases and 1 base, there was a span of 9 bases. This CDR3 reads CASSPSGFQETQYF. CDR3 coding DNA: TGTGCCAGCTCACCTTCAGGGTTCCAAGAGACCCAGTACTTC.